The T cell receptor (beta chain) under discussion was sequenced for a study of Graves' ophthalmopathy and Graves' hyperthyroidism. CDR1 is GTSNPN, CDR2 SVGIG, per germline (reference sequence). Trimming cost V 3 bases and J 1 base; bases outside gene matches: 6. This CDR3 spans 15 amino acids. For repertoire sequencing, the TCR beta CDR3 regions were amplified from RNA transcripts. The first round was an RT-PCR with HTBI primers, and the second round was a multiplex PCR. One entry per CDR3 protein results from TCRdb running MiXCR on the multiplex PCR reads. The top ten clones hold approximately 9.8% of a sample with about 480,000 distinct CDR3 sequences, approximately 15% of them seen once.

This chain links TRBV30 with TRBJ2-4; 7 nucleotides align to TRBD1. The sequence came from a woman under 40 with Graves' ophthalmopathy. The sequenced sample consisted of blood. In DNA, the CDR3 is TGTGCCTGGAGCCGACGAGGGGGCGCCAAAAACATTCAGTACTTC. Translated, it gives CAWSRRGGAKNIQYF.